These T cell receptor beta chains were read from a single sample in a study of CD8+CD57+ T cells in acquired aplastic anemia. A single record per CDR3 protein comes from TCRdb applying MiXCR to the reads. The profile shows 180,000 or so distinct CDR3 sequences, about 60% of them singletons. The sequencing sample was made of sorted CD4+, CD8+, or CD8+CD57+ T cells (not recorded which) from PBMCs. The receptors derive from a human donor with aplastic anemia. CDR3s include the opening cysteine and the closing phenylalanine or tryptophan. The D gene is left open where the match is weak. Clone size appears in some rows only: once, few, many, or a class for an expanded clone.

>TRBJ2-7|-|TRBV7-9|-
TGTGCCAGCAGCTTAGGTGAGGGCCCAACCCTCGAGCAGTACTTC
CASSLGEGPTLEQYF
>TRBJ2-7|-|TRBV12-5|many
TGTGCTAGTGGTTTGGCCACGACGCGAGGCTACGAGCAGTACTTC
CASGLATTRGYEQYF
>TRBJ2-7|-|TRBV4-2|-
TGTGCCAGCAGCTTGGCCGGGGAAGACGAGCAGTACTTC
CASSLAGEDEQYF
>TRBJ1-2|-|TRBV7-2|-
TGTGCCAGCAGCCAAACCCGGGACGGCCGCTACACCTTC
CASSQTRDGRYTF
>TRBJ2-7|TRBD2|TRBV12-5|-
TGTGCTAGTGGTTTGATCCCCGGGGGGTACGAGCAGTACTTC
CASGLIPGGYEQYF
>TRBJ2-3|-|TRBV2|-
TGTGCCAGCAGTACCGGGACACCCAGCACAGATACGCAGTATTTT
CASSTGTPSTDTQYF
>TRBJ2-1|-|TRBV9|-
TGTGCCAGCAGCTCAGAGGTAGGGGTTGGGCAGTTCTTC
CASSSEVGVGQFF
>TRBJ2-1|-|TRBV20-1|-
TGCAGTGCCCCGAGCTTGTCCCATGAGCAGTTCTTC
CSAPSLSHEQFF
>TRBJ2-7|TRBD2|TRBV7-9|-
TGCGCCAGCAGCTTGGGGACTAGCGGGTTTTCCTACGAGCAGTACTTC
CASSLGTSGFSYEQYF
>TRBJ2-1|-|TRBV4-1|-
TGCGCCAGCAGCCTCAGCGGGCGAGACAATGAGCAGTTCTTC
CASSLSGRDNEQFF
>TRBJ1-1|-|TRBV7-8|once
TGTGCCAGCAGCTTAGCGGGGGCCGGCATGAACACTGAAGCTTTCTTT
CASSLAGAGMNTEAFF
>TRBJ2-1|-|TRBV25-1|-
TGTGCCAGTCAGCAAGGGGGGCACAATGAGCAGTTCTTC
CASQQGGHNEQFF
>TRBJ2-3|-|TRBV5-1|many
TGCGCCAGCAGCTCCCAGATACAGGGACTTGATACGCAGTATTTT
CASSSQIQGLDTQYF
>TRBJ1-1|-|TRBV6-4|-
TGTGCCAGCAGTGACTCTGGAGATGAAGCTTTCTTT
CASSDSGDEAFF
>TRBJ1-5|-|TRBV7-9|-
TGTGCCAGCAGCTTAGCGTCAGCAAATCAGCCCCAGCATTTT
CASSLASANQPQHF
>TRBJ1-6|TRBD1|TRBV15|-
TGTGCCACAAACGGACAGGGGGCGGAGGGACAAGGTTCACCCCTCCACTTT
CATNGQGAEGQGSPLHF
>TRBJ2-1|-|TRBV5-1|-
TGCGCCAGCAGCTTGCCCCGGGGATACAATGAGCAGTTCTTC
CASSLPRGYNEQFF
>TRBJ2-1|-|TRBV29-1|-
TGCAGCGTTGGTGACAGGTTATCTATCAATGAGCAGTTCTTC
CSVGDRLSINEQFF
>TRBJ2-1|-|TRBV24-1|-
TGTGCCACCAGTGATTTGCAATTAAGAAGGTTCTTC
CATSDLQLRRFF
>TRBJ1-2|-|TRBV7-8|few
TGTGCCAGCAGCGCACAAGGGACCTATGGCTACACCTTC
CASSAQGTYGYTF
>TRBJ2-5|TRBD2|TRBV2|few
TGTGCCGGGCGGGGGGCCCAAGAGACCCAGTACTTC
CAGRGAQETQYF
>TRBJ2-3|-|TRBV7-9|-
TGTGCCAGCAGCTTAGGCCAGCAGGGCTACACAGATACGCAGTATTTT
CASSLGQQGYTDTQYF
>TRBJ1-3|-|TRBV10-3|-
TGTGCCACCAGTGAGTCTTGGATGAGTTCCTCTGGTTTT
CATSESWMSSSGF
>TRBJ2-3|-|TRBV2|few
TGTGCCAGCAGTGAACGAGGGCTTAGAAAAGATACGCAGTATTTT
CASSERGLRKDTQYF
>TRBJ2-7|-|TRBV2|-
TGTGCCAGCAGTGTACGACAGATCTACGAGCAGTACTTC
CASSVRQIYEQYF
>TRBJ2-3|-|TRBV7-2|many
TGTGCCAGCAGCTTAATCGGTGGGCCAGATACGCAGTATTTT
CASSLIGGPDTQYF
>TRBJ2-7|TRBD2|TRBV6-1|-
TGTGCCAGCAGTGGGACTAGCGGGCAATCATACGAGCAGTACTTC
CASSGTSGQSYEQYF
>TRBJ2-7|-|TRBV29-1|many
TGCAGCGTTGAGTTCCTCAGCTCCTACGAGCAGTACTTC
CSVEFLSSYEQYF
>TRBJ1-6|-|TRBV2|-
TGTGCCAGCAGTGAGCACCCTCGGCCGGTTTGGAATTCACCCCTCCACTTT
CASSEHPRPVWNSPLHF
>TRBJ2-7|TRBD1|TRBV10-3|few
TGTGCCATCACAGGACAGGGCTCCTACGAGCAGTACTTC
CAITGQGSYEQYF
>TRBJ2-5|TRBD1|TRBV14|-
TGTGCCAGCAGCCAAGCCCGGGACAGGGGCGGGGAGACCCAGTACTTC
CASSQARDRGGETQYF
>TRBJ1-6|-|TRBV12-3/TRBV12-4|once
TGTGCCAGCAGTTTCGACAGATCCTCACCCCTCCACTTT
CASSFDRSSPLHF
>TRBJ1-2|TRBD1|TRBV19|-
TGTGCCAGCCACTTGGGACAGGGGCTGAACTATGGCTACACCTTC
CASHLGQGLNYGYTF
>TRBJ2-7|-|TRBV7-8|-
TGTGCCAGCAGCTTAATGTCCTACGAGCAGTACTTC
CASSLMSYEQYF
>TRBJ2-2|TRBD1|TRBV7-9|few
TGTGCCAGCCGAACCTCGACAGGGGCCCTTGGGGAGCTGTTTTTT
CASRTSTGALGELFF
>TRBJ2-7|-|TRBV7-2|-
TGTGCCAGCAGCTTAGCTAGTACAGGGGGGGACGAGCAGTACTTC
CASSLASTGGDEQYF
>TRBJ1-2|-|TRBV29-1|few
TGCAGCGTCCAATCCTATGGCTACACCTTC
CSVQSYGYTF
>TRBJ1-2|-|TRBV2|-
TGTGCCAGCAGCACTGGTCTCTATGGCTACACCTTC
CASSTGLYGYTF
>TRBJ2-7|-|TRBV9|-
TGTGCCAGCAGCGCGACAGGAAACTACGAGCAGTACTTC
CASSATGNYEQYF
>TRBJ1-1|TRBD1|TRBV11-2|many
TGTGCCAGCAGCTTAGATTTGACAGGGGGTATTAACACTGAAGCTTTCTTT
CASSLDLTGGINTEAFF
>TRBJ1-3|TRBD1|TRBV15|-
TGTGCCACCAGCAAGGACAGGGTCATCGCCTCTGGAAACACCATATATTTT
CATSKDRVIASGNTIYF
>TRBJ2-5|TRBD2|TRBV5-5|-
TGTGCCACGTCTAGCGGGAGGGCCCGTGAGACCCAGTACTTC
CATSSGRARETQYF
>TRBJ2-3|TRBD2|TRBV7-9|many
TGTGCCAGCAGCTTAGAGGGACTAGCCACAGATACGCAGTATTTT
CASSLEGLATDTQYF
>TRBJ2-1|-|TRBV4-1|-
TGCGCCAGCAGCCACCGAGGGGCAGGGGTGAATGAGCAGTTCTTC
CASSHRGAGVNEQFF
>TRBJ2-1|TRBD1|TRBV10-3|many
TGTGCCATCAGTGAGGGACAGGGGAAGGATGAGCAGTTCTTC
CAISEGQGKDEQFF
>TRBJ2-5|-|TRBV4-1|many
TGCGCCAGCAGCTTAAGCACAGGGTTACAAGAGACCCAGTACTTC
CASSLSTGLQETQYF
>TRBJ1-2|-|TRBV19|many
TGTGCCAGTAGTATATGGGCAGGGGAAGATGGCTACACCTTC
CASSIWAGEDGYTF
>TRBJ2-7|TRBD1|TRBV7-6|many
TGTGCCAGCAGCTTCGAAGGGACAGGAGCCTACGAGCAGTACTTC
CASSFEGTGAYEQYF
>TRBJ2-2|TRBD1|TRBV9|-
TGTGCCAGCAGCCGAGATAGGACAGGGGTCGGGGAGCTGTTTTTT
CASSRDRTGVGELFF
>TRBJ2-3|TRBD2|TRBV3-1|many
TGTGCCAGCAGCCAAGAAGCTAGCGGGGTCACAGATACGCAGTATTTT
CASSQEASGVTDTQYF
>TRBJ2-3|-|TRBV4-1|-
TGCGCCAGCAGCCAAGTGGGGGATACGCAGTATTTT
CASSQVGDTQYF